One and the same sample provided the 10 T cell receptor beta chains below, sequenced in a study of T-cell reconstitution after alpha-beta-depleted transplantation in children. During its preparation, the TCRbeta library received unique molecular identifiers. MiXCR, run by TCRdb on the PCR reads, gives a single entry per CDR3 protein. The data show about 610,000 distinct CDR3 sequences, about 10% seen once. This specimen consisted of PBMCs from the stem cell graft donor, obtained from the stem cell graft. Receptors were obtained from a human donor who donated a stem cell graft to a child with acute myeloid leukemia.

This clonotype was observed many times. The gene calls are TRBV12-3 or TRBV12-4 and TRBJ2-2, with 10 bases matching TRBD2. The CDR3 runs 16 residues. After removal of 5 bases from V and 1 base from J, the junction contained 4 bases not matched to a gene. The CDR3 is CASSVLAGQNTGELFF. Here the CDR3 DNA reads TGTGCCAGCAGTGTACTAGCGGGACAGAACACCGGGGAGCTGTTTTTT.

In this sample, this clonotype turned up a few times. V and J are TRBV12-3 or TRBV12-4 and TRBJ2-7; no clear D gene. The CDR3 is 13 amino acids. The V gene lost 3 bases and the J gene lost 2 bases, with 8 bases spanning the gap. CDR3 region: CASSLFGTYEQYF. The CDR3 DNA sequence: TGTGCCAGCAGTTTGTTTGGGACCTACGAGCAGTACTTC.

Notes on this clonotype: It may be a read error: a sequence one base away is much more abundant. Since no conserved phenylalanine or tryptophan closes the CDR3, a read error is the likely cause. This rearrangement joins TRBV20-1 to TRBJ2-5, with 11 nucleotides matching TRBD1. This CDR3 has 16 residues. V gave up 3 bases and J gave up 0 bases; unmatched junction bases: 6. Germline loops: CDR1 DFQATT, CDR2 SNEGSKA (reference sequence). CDR3 coding DNA: TGCAGTGCTAGCCTAGGACAGGGGGCATACCAAGAGACCCAGTACCTC. Its protein product is CSASLGQGAYQETQYL.

The chain joins TRBV6-1 to TRBJ1-5; weak D call: TRBD1 (5 bases). V lost 1 base and J 8 bases, leaving 30 bases between the germline ends. The CDR3 has 20 amino acids. From germline, CDR1 is MNHNS and CDR2 SASEGT. This CDR3 is CASSEVTPGRIATTSEPQHF. The CDR3 nucleotides are TGTGCCAGCAGTGAAGTTACTCCGGGACGGATAGCCACTACTTCCGAGCCCCAGCATTTT.

In its sample, this clonotype was seen many times. This rearrangement joins TRBV10-3 to TRBJ2-1, with D possibly matching TRBD2 (6 bases). This CDR3 is 17 amino acids long. The germline gives CDR1 ENHRY, CDR2 SYGVKD. V lost 3 bases and J 0 bases, leaving 15 bases between the germline ends. The CDR3 region is CAISDLTSTSSYNEQFF. CDR3 sequence (DNA): TGTGCCATCAGTGACCTAACTAGCACGAGCTCCTACAATGAGCAGTTCTTC.

This clonotype was seen repeatedly, ten times or more. This chain joins TRBV5-1 and TRBJ2-2; 13 bases align to TRBD2. The junction had 5 bases not matched to a gene; V was cut back by 4 bases and J by 2 bases. This CDR3 contains 17 residues. In germline, CDR1 is SGHRS, CDR2 YFSETQ. For the CDR3, the DNA is TGCGCCAGCAGCCTCGGGACTAGCGGGACTAACACCGGGGAGCTGTTTTTT. Translation: CASSLGTSGTNTGELFF.

V and J are TRBV14 and TRBJ1-4, with TRBD1 as a possible D gene (5 bases). The length of the CDR3 is 15 residues. Germline CDR1 reads SGHDN; CDR2 reads FVKESK. V lost 3 bases and J 5 bases, leaving 13 bases between the germline ends. The CDR3 spells CASSQFLRGNEKLFF. Here the CDR3 DNA reads TGTGCCAGCAGCCAGTTTTTACGGGGGAATGAAAAACTGTTTTTT. The entire variable domain, with the rest obtained from reference TRBV14 and TRBJ1-4, is as follows: EAGVTQFPSHSVIEKGQTVTLRCDPISGHDNLYWYRRVMGKEIKFLLHFVKESKQDESGMPNNRFLAERTGGTYSTLKVQPAELEDSGVYFCASSQFLRGNEKLFFGSGTQLSVL.

In DNA, the CDR3 is TGTGCCAGCAGTTACTACCGGGACTCCTCCTACGAGCAGTACTTC. Its translation is CASSYYRDSSYEQYF. The V and J genes are TRBV6-2 or TRBV6-3 and TRBJ2-7, with D possibly TRBD2 on 6 matching bases. The CDR3 length is 15 residues. Trimming cost V 1 base and J 0 bases, with 10 bases left between them. CDR1 and CDR2 (germline): MNHEY, SVGEGT.

This clonotype was seen a handful of times. The V and J genes are TRBV3-1 and TRBJ1-3; no reliable D call. V dropped 0 bases and J dropped 5 bases, with 5 bases sitting between them. Germline CDR1 and CDR2: LGHDT and YNNKEL (reference sequence). The CDR3 is 13 residues long. The CDR3 DNA reads TGTGCCAGCAGCCAAGATCACAGAAACACCATATATTTT. Its translation is CASSQDHRNTIYF.

This clonotype showed up many times. The J gene is TRBJ2-1, the V gene TRBV20-1; 10 bases agree with TRBD2. J was trimmed by 3 bases and V by 4 bases; bases with no gene match: 6. This CDR3 is built from 15 residues. Germline V gene lookup returns CDR1 DFQATT and CDR2 SNEGSKA (reference sequence). The CDR3 DNA reads TGCAGTGCTAATAGCGGGAGGTTGAACTACAATGAGCAGTTCTTC. It translates to CSANSGRLNYNEQFF.